Below, 2 T cell receptor beta chains from the same sample are listed, as sequenced in a study of shared clonotypes between healthy human individuals. Naive CD8 populations comprised CD45RO-negative cells positively selected for CCR7, excluding terminally differentiated effector memory CD45RA+ cells. Measured with immunoSEQ multiplex PCR; TCRdb has only the in-frame clones, and not every one. The data show roughly 590,000 clones, around 95% seen once. Source material: naive CD8+ T cells sorted from blood. The receptor source for this set is a woman younger than 45 in good health.

The V and J genes are TRBV6-8 and TRBJ1-1; the D is unclear. The CDR3 extends over 11 amino acids. V was pared by 6 bases and J by 6 bases, with 8 bases between. Germline V gives CDR1 MNHGY, CDR2 SAAAGT. CDR3 in DNA: TGTGCCAGCAGCACCTCTCCTGAAGCTTTCTTT. It encodes CASSTSPEAFF.

The V and J genes are TRBV28 and TRBJ2-7, with 8 positions matching TRBD2. V shed 1 base and J 6 bases; nucleotides not matched to a gene: 5. The CDR3 sequence is 14 residues long. The germline CDR1 and CDR2 sequences are MDHEN and SYDVKM. CDR3 amino acids: CASSLLGTSSEQYF. Here the CDR3 DNA reads TGTGCCAGCAGTTTATTGGGGACTAGTAGCGAGCAGTACTTC.